The 15 T cell receptor beta chains reported below all come from one sample, sequenced in a study of T cells after somatic rescue of genetic block. TCRdb's copy holds only in-frame clones and misses some; the assay was immunoSEQ multiplex PCR. The sample has roughly 120,000 clones; under 95% are singletons. Source material: peripheral blood mononuclear cells (PBMCs). Receptors were obtained from a woman aged 18 to 35.

This clone showed up just a few times. The chain carries TRBV10-1 and TRBJ2-1; D is possibly TRBD1 or TRBD2 (6 bases each). Trimming took 5 bases from V and 7 from J, leaving 18 bases between them. The CDR3 contains 15 residues. Germline lookup yields CDR1 WNHNN and CDR2 SYGVQD (reference sequence). As DNA, the CDR3 is TGCGCCAGCAGTAGGGCGGAGAAAGGGGGGAATGAGCAGTTCTTC. Protein: CASSRAEKGGNEQFF.

The J gene is TRBJ2-6, the V gene TRBV30; D remains unclear. V lost 0 bases, J lost 0 bases, and 15 bases lay in between. Germline V gene lookup returns CDR1 GTSNPN and CDR2 SVGIG (reference sequence). CDR3 length: 18 residues. The CDR3 bases are TGTGCCTGGAGTGTTGTCAGGCCCTTCTTCTCTGGGGCCAACGTCCTGACTTTC. Encoded protein: CAWSVVRPFFSGANVLTF.

The genes are TRBV28 and TRBJ1-5, with D perhaps matching TRBD1 (5 bases). The germline V and J ends were trimmed by 4 bases and 1 base, with 17 bases remaining between them. Germline values: CDR1 MDHEN, CDR2 SYDVKM. There are 17 residues in the CDR3. The CDR3 here is CASSSLPGTESNQPQHF. CDR3 sequence (DNA): TGTGCCAGCAGTTCTCTTCCAGGGACGGAAAGCAATCAGCCCCAGCATTTT. The variable domain in full, completed from reference TRBV28 and TRBJ1-5, reads DVKVTQSSRYLVKRTGEKVFLECVQDMDHENMFWYRQDPGLGLRLIYFSYDVKMKEKGDIPEGYSVSREKKERFSLILESASTNQTSMYLCASSSLPGTESNQPQHFGDGTRLSIL.

V is TRBV5-5 and J is TRBJ2-7, with 14 nucleotides matching TRBD2. The CDR3 has 16 residues. Germline CDR1 SGHKS, CDR2 YYEKEE (reference sequence). J was trimmed by 4 bases and V by 3 bases; bases with no gene match: 6. The CDR3 nucleotides read TGTGCCAGCAGCTGGGGACTAGCGGGGGATGGGTACGAGCAGTACTTC. This codes for CASSWGLAGDGYEQYF.

The chain is built from TRBV30 and TRBJ1-1; 7 nucleotides match TRBD1. The ends lost 4 bases at V and 5 bases at J; junction bases unmatched: 7. The germline V gene has CDR1 GTSNPN and CDR2 SVGIG (reference sequence). The CDR3 has 13 residues. DNA of the CDR3: TGTGCCTGGACCCGACAGGGTGGGACTGAAGCTTTCTTT. It yields the protein CAWTRQGGTEAFF.

The V call is TRBV7-9, the J call TRBJ2-7; 7 bases are shared with TRBD1. The CDR3 covers 15 residues. Germline CDR1 is SEHNR and CDR2 is FQNEAQ (reference sequence). The V and J ends lost 2 bases and 2 bases, in that order; junction bases with no gene match: 6. The CDR3 spells CASSLPRDSPYEQYF. The CDR3 bases are TGTGCCAGCAGCTTACCCCGGGACAGTCCCTACGAGCAGTACTTC.

This clone was counted a few times. CDR3 DNA: TGTGCCAGCAGCCCACAGGGGAACACTGAAGCTTTCTTT. It specifies CASSPQGNTEAFF. The J gene is TRBJ1-1, the V gene TRBV7-9, with D perhaps TRBD1 (6 bases). CDR3 length: 13 amino acids. Germline V gene lookup returns CDR1 SEHNR and CDR2 FQNEAQ (reference sequence). V was clipped by 5 bases and J by 1 base, with 8 bases between them.

The rearrangement uses TRBV5-5 and TRBJ1-1; 8 bases match TRBD1. This CDR3 comprises 15 residues. The J segment lost 1 base and the V segment lost 2 bases, leaving 4 bases of the junction unmatched. Germline loops: CDR1 SGHKS, CDR2 YYEKEE (reference sequence). CDR3 loop: CASSFSGTGNTEAFF. CDR3 nucleotides: TGTGCCAGCAGCTTTTCCGGGACAGGGAACACTGAAGCTTTCTTT.

The chain recombines TRBV6-5 with TRBJ1-2; D gene unclear. CDR1 is MNHEY, CDR2 SVGAGI, per germline. Trimming took 6 bases from V and 4 from J, leaving 18 bases between them. This CDR3 spans 15 amino acids. CDR3 DNA: TGTGCCAGCAGGCCCTGGACCTCGCGAGGCTATGGCTACACCTTC. It translates to CASRPWTSRGYGYTF.

There are many counts of this clone. The rearrangement joins TRBV30 to TRBJ1-1; D not resolved. From germline, CDR1 is GTSNPN and CDR2 SVGIG (reference sequence). The CDR3 length is 11 residues. V was clipped by 2 bases and J by 3 bases, with 4 bases between them. CDR3 in DNA: TGTGCCTGGAGTCTGTACACTGAAGCTTTCTTT. This gives the protein CAWSLYTEAFF.

The chain uses TRBV9 and TRBJ1-3; no definite D call. Trimming stripped 0 bases from V and 4 bases from J, with 11 bases between. The CDR3 is 15 amino acids. Germline-derived CDR1 and CDR2 are SGDLS and YYNGEE. The CDR3 sequence: CASSVAIDPGNTIYF. The DNA of the CDR3 is TGTGCCAGCAGCGTAGCCATCGACCCCGGAAACACCATATATTTT.

The J gene is TRBJ2-7, the V gene TRBV4-2, with 7 bases that match TRBD2. With 5 bases clipped from V and 2 bases from J, the junction kept 9 bases outside the gene matches. Germline V gene sequence: CDR1 LGHNA, CDR2 YNFKEQ. The CDR3 runs to 15 residues. The CDR3 nucleotides are TGTGCCAGCAGCTATCTCTCTAGCGGAGCCTACGAGCAGTACTTC. Translating gives CASSYLSSGAYEQYF.

The chain joins TRBV2 to TRBJ2-3, with D perhaps assigned TRBD1 or TRBD2 (5 bases each). Germline CDR1 and CDR2: SNHLY and FYNNEI. The CDR3 totals 17 residues. Trimming stripped 4 bases from V and 8 bases from J, with 25 bases between. The CDR3 spells CASSGLGSQGHGRTQYF. The DNA for the CDR3 is TGTGCCAGCAGTGGGCTAGGGAGTCAAGGACACGGGCGTACGCAGTATTTT.

The rearrangement links TRBV19 to TRBJ2-3; D tentatively reads TRBD1 or TRBD2 (5 bases each). The CDR3 has 14 residues. CDR1 LNHDA and CDR2 SQIVND come from the germline V gene (reference sequence). V lost 7 bases to trimming and J lost 2 bases, with 13 bases between them. This CDR3 is CASTIGAYTDTQYF. CDR3 DNA sequence: TGTGCCAGTACGATCGGGGCCTACACAGATACGCAGTATTTT.

This clone has only one observation. V and J are TRBV10-3 and TRBJ1-2; D may be TRBD1 (5 bases). Germline CDR1 is ENHRY and CDR2 is SYGVKD. The CDR3 is 18 residues long. Trimming removed 10 bases at V and 1 base at J, with 28 bases between. The CDR3 nucleotides are TGTGCCACCGTAATCTCCCCTATCGACAGTCGCATTAACTATGGCTACACCTTC. It translates to CATVISPIDSRINYGYTF.